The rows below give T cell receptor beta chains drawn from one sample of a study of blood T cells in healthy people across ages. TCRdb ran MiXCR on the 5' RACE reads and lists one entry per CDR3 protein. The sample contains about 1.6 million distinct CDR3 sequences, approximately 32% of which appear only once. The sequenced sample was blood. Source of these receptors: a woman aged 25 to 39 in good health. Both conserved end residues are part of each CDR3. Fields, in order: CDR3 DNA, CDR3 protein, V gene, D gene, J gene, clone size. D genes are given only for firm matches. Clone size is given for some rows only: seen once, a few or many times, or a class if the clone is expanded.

TGTGCCACTAGCGGGGGGGCTGAAGAGACCCAGTACTTC	CATSGGAEETQYF	TRBV7-3	TRBD2	TRBJ2-5	many
TGTGCCAGTAGCGGCGATAGACAGGGGATGGGGCAGTACTTC	CASSGDRQGMGQYF	TRBV2	TRBD1	TRBJ2-5	few
TGCAGTGCTCCCCCCACGGGAGGGCCCCACAATGAGCAGTTCTTC	CSAPPTGGPHNEQFF	TRBV20-1	TRBD2	TRBJ2-1	few
TGTGCCTGGAGTCCCCCACCTAGCGGGGTCAACAATGAGCAGTTCTTC	CAWSPPPSGVNNEQFF	TRBV30	TRBD2	TRBJ2-1	few
TGCGCCAGCAGCCAAGATGGGACAGGGGGTTCCCGACTAATTGAAGCTTTCTTT	CASSQDGTGGSRLIEAFF	TRBV4-1	TRBD1	TRBJ1-1	.
TGTGCCAGCAGTGCAGGAAGGCTAACTTTCTATGGCTACACCTTC	CASSAGRLTFYGYTF	TRBV6-1	.	TRBJ1-2	once
TGTGCCAGCAGTTTATCTACCGGGACTAGCGGCCTCTACAATGAGCAGTTCTTC	CASSLSTGTSGLYNEQFF	TRBV27	TRBD2	TRBJ2-1	few
TGTGCCAGTAGTAACTCCCCGGGACGGAACACTGAAGCTTTCTTT	CASSNSPGRNTEAFF	TRBV19	.	TRBJ1-1	.
TGTGCCAGCAGTGACGACCGTAGATCCTACAATGAGCAGTTCTTC	CASSDDRRSYNEQFF	TRBV2	.	TRBJ2-1	.
TGTGCCGGCAGCCAAGTTTTGGAGGTCATTAACTATGGCTACACCTTC	CAGSQVLEVINYGYTF	TRBV3-1	.	TRBJ1-2	once
TGTGCCAGCAGTTACCCCAGACAGGGATCCTATGGCTACACCTTC	CASSYPRQGSYGYTF	TRBV6-6	TRBD1	TRBJ1-2	.
TGCGCCAGCAGCCAGGGGGACAGTACCTACGAGCAGTACTTC	CASSQGDSTYEQYF	TRBV4-1	TRBD1	TRBJ2-7	many
TGTGCCAGCAGCCCGGGACAGATAAATTCACCCCTCCACTTT	CASSPGQINSPLHF	TRBV12-3/TRBV12-4	TRBD1	TRBJ1-6	few
TGTGCCAGCAGTGGGGCCGCATCCTACGAGCAGTACTTC	CASSGAASYEQYF	TRBV6-1	.	TRBJ2-7	.
TGTGCCAGCGGAGGGGGGCGAACTAATGAAAAACTGTTTTTT	CASGGGRTNEKLFF	TRBV7-6	.	TRBJ1-4	.
TGTGCCACCAGCAGAGATCCTGACGTGGATGGCTACACCTTC	CATSRDPDVDGYTF	TRBV15	.	TRBJ1-2	once
TGCGCCAGCAGCTACGGACAGTGGGTGTACTTC	CASSYGQWVYF	TRBV4-1	.	TRBJ2-5	many
TGCAGCGCCGAGGCGGGGTTGAACACTGAAGCTTTCTTT	CSAEAGLNTEAFF	TRBV29-1	.	TRBJ1-1	few
TGTGCCACCAGTCAGGGAGCTAACTATGGCTACACCTTC	CATSQGANYGYTF	TRBV15	.	TRBJ1-2	.
TGTGCCAGCAGCGCAGGCCTCCGGGGAACCCATGAAAAACGGTTTTTT	CASSAGLRGTHEKRFF	TRBV7-2	.	TRBJ1-4	.
TGTGCCAGCAGTGATCCGGCGGGAGGGAGGGGGTATGAGCAGTTCTTC	CASSDPAGGRGYEQFF	TRBV2	TRBD2	TRBJ2-1	few
TGTGCCAGCAGCGTGACCCCCGACCCCCTTGAGACCCAGTACTTC	CASSVTPDPLETQYF	TRBV9	.	TRBJ2-5	.
TGTGCCAGCAGCCTAAGTCGACAGTTCTACGAGCAGTACTTC	CASSLSRQFYEQYF	TRBV11-2	.	TRBJ2-7	.
TGCGCCAGCTTAGACTACCACCAAGAGACCCAGTACTTC	CASLDYHQETQYF	TRBV10-2	.	TRBJ2-5	few
TGCAGTGCTAGAACGATTGGCAGCACCTACAATGAGCAGTTCTTC	CSARTIGSTYNEQFF	TRBV20-1	.	TRBJ2-1	.
TGTGCCAGCAGCTTAGCGGGGTTAGGGGGAAACTATGGCTGCACCTTC	CASSLAGLGGNYGCTF	TRBV7-2	.	TRBJ1-2	.
TGTGCCTGCAGCATTCTAGCGGCCTCCTACGAGCAGTACTTC	CACSILAASYEQYF	TRBV11-2	TRBD2	TRBJ2-7	.
TGCAGTGCTAGCGGTCCAGATCAGCCCCAGCATTTT	CSASGPDQPQHF	TRBV20-1	.	TRBJ1-5	.
TGTGCCAGCAGCTCCAACCTCGGGACAGGGTCAGCACATAACTATGGCTACACCTTC	CASSSNLGTGSAHNYGYTF	TRBV7-9	TRBD1	TRBJ1-2	few